The 25 T cell receptor beta chains in this list originate from one sample, sequenced in a study of T-cell reconstitution after alpha-beta-depleted transplantation in children. Unique molecular identifiers were used in preparing the TCRbeta library. MiXCR, applied by TCRdb to the PCR reads, yields one record per CDR3 protein. Among about 830,000 distinct CDR3 sequences listed, roughly 15% were seen once. Here the sequenced sample was PBMCs, mostly from graft donor cells, taken 360 days after TCRalphabeta/CD19-depleted stem cell transplant. These receptors were taken from a male patient younger than 18 who had a stem cell transplant for acute lymphoblastic leukemia, so the T cells may come from the graft donor.

This clonotype was seen at least ten times. The chain carries TRBV21-1 and TRBJ2-7; the table calls TRBD1, which could not be checked here. TRBV21-1 constitutes a pseudogene. CDR3 length: 17 residues. CDR3 in amino acids: CASSNSGFGTGFYEQYF. The CDR3 coding sequence is TGTGCCAGCAGCAACTCTGGCTTCGGGACAGGCTTCTACGAGCAGTACTTC.

V usage is TRBV5-1 and J usage is TRBJ2-7; TRBD2 agrees at 10 bases. Germline-derived CDR1 and CDR2 are SGHRS and YFSETQ. CDR3 length equals 15 residues. With V trimmed by 3 bases and J by 0 bases, 3 bases remained unmatched. CDR3 coding DNA: TGCGCCAGCAGCTGGCTAGCGGGGGACTCCTACGAGCAGTACTTC. Translation: CASSWLAGDSYEQYF.

Ten or more counts support this clonotype. The genes are TRBV2 and TRBJ2-7; D gene ambiguous. V was cut by 4 bases and J by 0 bases, with 10 bases left in between. CDR3 length: 14 residues. Looked up from germline, CDR1 is SNHLY and CDR2 is FYNNEI. CDR3 in amino acids: CASSGGDRSYEQYF. CDR3 bases: TGTGCCAGCAGTGGAGGAGACCGCTCCTACGAGCAGTACTTC.

The chain joins TRBV4-1 to TRBJ2-7; no clear D gene. There are 13 residues in the CDR3. V lost 4 bases, J lost 4 bases, and 11 bases lay in between. Germline CDR1 reads MGHRA; CDR2 reads YSYEKL. DNA for the CDR3: TGCGCCAGCAGCCCCCAAGTTGGGTACGAGCAGTACTTC. Its translation: CASSPQVGYEQYF.

This clonotype came up a few times. V gene TRBV27 combines with J gene TRBJ2-7; 11 bases map to TRBD1. Germline V CDR1 and CDR2: MNHEY, SMNVEV (reference sequence). The trim removed 7 bases at V and 11 bases at J, leaving 16 bases unmatched. The CDR3 consists of 15 residues. The CDR3 region has the DNA TGTGCCAGCATCCGGGGCCTGGGACAGGGGGAGGCGGAGTACTTC. This codes for CASIRGLGQGEAEYF.

This clonotype occurred a few times. The genes are TRBV7-9 and TRBJ2-1; D remains unclear. Trimming removed 5 bases at V and 7 bases at J, with 9 bases between. The CDR3 covers 12 residues. Germline V gene sequence: CDR1 SEHNR, CDR2 FQNEAQ (reference sequence). DNA of the CDR3: TGTGCCAGCAGCATGGGCCCGAATGAGCAGTTCTTC. Protein sequence: CASSMGPNEQFF.

This clonotype was detected only once. The chain's CDR3 is CASSLWNLQGSYNEQFF. The DNA of the CDR3 is TGTGCCAGCTCACTCTGGAACCTTCAGGGCTCCTACAATGAGCAGTTCTTC. This chain uses TRBV18 with TRBJ2-1, with D perhaps matching TRBD1 (5 bases). Trimming stripped 4 bases from V and 0 bases from J, with 16 bases between. This CDR3 has 17 residues. Germline lookup yields CDR1 KGHSH and CDR2 LQKENI.

The chain is built from TRBV28 and TRBJ2-1; TRBD1 agrees at 10 bases. The V gene's germline CDR1 is MDHEN and CDR2 SYDVKM. V shed 10 bases, J shed 8 bases, and the junction held 8 bases outside the gene matches. CDR3 length equals 13 residues. The chain's CDR3 is CATETGGKYEQFF. DNA for the CDR3: TGTGCCACCGAGACAGGGGGCAAATATGAGCAGTTCTTC.

The rearrangement uses TRBV10-3 and TRBJ2-1, with 9 positions matching TRBD2. V gave up 3 bases and J gave up 9 bases; unmatched junction bases: 12. Germline V CDR1 and CDR2: ENHRY, SYGVKD. The CDR3 extends over 16 amino acids. CDR3 residues: CAISELAGSPRGEQFF. The CDR3 DNA follows: TGTGCCATCAGTGAACTAGCGGGTTCCCCCCGGGGTGAGCAGTTCTTC.

In its sample, this clonotype was seen a few times. The chain combines TRBV11-2 with TRBJ2-1; the match to TRBD1 covers 7 bases. CDR1 is SGHAT and CDR2 is FQNNGV in the germline V gene. Trimming at V came to 6 bases and at J to 6 bases, leaving 14 bases not matched to a gene. The CDR3 consists of 16 residues. The CDR3 sequence: CASSSPTGMVGNEQFF. For the CDR3, the DNA is TGTGCCAGCAGTTCCCCGACAGGGATGGTGGGCAATGAGCAGTTCTTC.

The chain carries TRBV7-3 and TRBJ2-2; 8 nucleotides match TRBD2. The germline gives CDR1 SGHTA, CDR2 FQGTGA. The trim removed 0 bases at V and 3 bases at J, leaving 6 bases unmatched. The CDR3 extends over 17 amino acids. The CDR3 nucleotides read TGTGCCAGCAGCTTAACAAGCGCGGGGGGTCACACCGGGGAGCTGTTTTTT. This translates into CASSLTSAGGHTGELFF.

This clonotype was counted a few times. The chain links TRBV5-1 to TRBJ2-1; 8 nucleotides agree with TRBD2. Germline values: CDR1 SGHRS, CDR2 YFSETQ. The ends lost 2 bases at V and 4 bases at J; junction bases unmatched: 14. CDR3 length: 18 residues. Here the CDR3 reads CASSFPRGAGAVYNEQFF. The DNA for the CDR3 is TGCGCCAGCAGCTTCCCTCGGGGAGCGGGAGCGGTATACAATGAGCAGTTCTTC.

The chain is built from TRBV7-6 and TRBJ2-7; D ambiguous. Germline V gene data show CDR1 as SGHVS and CDR2 as FNYEAQ. This CDR3 is built from 14 residues. The ends were cut back, 1 base at V and 3 bases at J, with 10 bases in the middle. The CDR3 coding sequence is TGTGCCAGCAGCTTAGACCCCCACCTCTACGAGCAGTACTTC. Protein: CASSLDPHLYEQYF.

This clonotype was seen only a few times. The chain combines TRBV12-3 or TRBV12-4 with TRBJ2-3; TRBD2 aligns across 12 bases. The V segment lost 6 bases and the J segment 5 bases; nucleotides outside the gene matches: 9. The CDR3 spans 16 residues. The CDR3 nucleotides are TGTGCCAGCAGCCCAGAGACTAGCGGGAGTGAAGATACGCAGTATTTT. Protein: CASSPETSGSEDTQYF.

The table lists this clonotype with a few counts. The chain joins TRBV5-1 to TRBJ2-3; perhaps TRBD2 as D (6 bases). The CDR3 consists of 17 residues. Germline lookup yields CDR1 SGHRS and CDR2 YFSETQ. Between the trimmed V and J ends, which lost 0 bases and 1 base, there was a span of 15 bases. The CDR3 region is CASSLEGRLVGTDTQYF. In DNA, the CDR3 is TGCGCCAGCAGCTTGGAAGGTCGACTAGTTGGCACAGATACGCAGTATTTT.

This clonotype turned up a few times. This chain links TRBV7-8 with TRBJ2-1; D is unclear. The germline gives CDR1 SGHVS, CDR2 FQNEAQ. The CDR3 spans 14 residues. Deletions cut 0 bases from V and 4 bases from J, with 7 bases between. This CDR3 reads CASSLAPNYNEQFF. CDR3 sequence (DNA): TGTGCCAGCAGCTTAGCCCCGAATTACAATGAGCAGTTCTTC.

This chain uses TRBV30 with TRBJ2-7; no reliable D call. The germline V gene has CDR1 GTSNPN and CDR2 SVGIG (reference sequence). This CDR3 contains 12 residues. Trimming stripped 5 bases from V and 6 bases from J, with 14 bases between. CDR3 loop: CAWDHLSPEQYF. CDR3 DNA: TGTGCCTGGGACCATCTATCCCCCGAGCAGTACTTC.

The J gene is TRBJ1-2, the V gene TRBV2, with D possibly TRBD1 on 5 matching bases. The CDR3 runs 14 residues. CDR1 is SNHLY, CDR2 FYNNEI, per germline. Trimming pared 1 base from V and 4 bases from J, leaving 10 bases between. CDR3 nucleotides: TGTGCCAGCAGTGAAGACAGGCCCTCCTATGGCTACACCTTC. Translated, it gives CASSEDRPSYGYTF.

A word on this clonotype: The junction shows a germline mismatch at one end, possibly a read error. The chain uses TRBV28 and TRBJ1-4, with a possible D match to TRBD1 (5 bases). Germline lookup yields CDR1 MDHEN and CDR2 SYDVKM. The CDR3 has 16 amino acids. The CDR3 spells CASSLPGTTTYEKLFF. CDR3 bases: TGTGCCAGCAGTTTACCCGGGACGACAACTTATGAAAAACTGTTTTTT.

This clonotype has just a few counts. The chain uses TRBV6-5 and TRBJ1-5; D call uncertain. Germline CDR1 reads MNHEY; CDR2 reads SVGAGI. CDR3 length: 14 residues. Trimming shortened V by 2 bases and J by 8 bases, and 13 bases separated the two germline ends. The CDR3 DNA is TGTGCCAGCAGTTACCAACGGGGAGGAGAGCCCCAGCATTTT. This translates into CASSYQRGGEPQHF.

This clonotype was seen ten or more times. The rearrangement links TRBV5-1 to TRBJ2-7; weak D call: TRBD1 (6 bases). The CDR3 runs 13 residues. The V end lost 5 bases, the J end lost 3 bases, and 12 bases lay between the germline ends. The germline V gene encodes CDR1 SGHRS and CDR2 YFSETQ. CDR3 nucleotide sequence: TGCGCCAGCAGTCCTCTACAGGGCTACGAGCAGTACTTC. This sequence encodes CASSPLQGYEQYF.

V and J are TRBV10-3 and TRBJ1-3; possible D gene TRBD1, 5 bases. This CDR3 has 14 amino acids. The germline gives CDR1 ENHRY, CDR2 SYGVKD. V was clipped by 3 bases and J by 2 bases, with 8 bases between them. This CDR3 reads CAISEGRAGNTIYF. The DNA for the CDR3 is TGTGCCATCAGTGAAGGCAGGGCTGGAAACACCATATATTTT.

The chain uses TRBV5-1 and TRBJ2-3, with TRBD2 as a possible D gene (5 bases). Looked up from germline, CDR1 is SGHRS and CDR2 is YFSETQ. V was clipped by 0 bases and J by 1 base, with 12 bases between them. This CDR3 is 16 amino acids long. CDR3 DNA: TGCGCCAGCAGCTTGGGGCCCATAGCGCGCACAGATACGCAGTATTTT. Protein: CASSLGPIARTDTQYF.

This clonotype was seen only a few times. The CDR3 is CASRVGPSTDTQYF. The CDR3 coding sequence is TGCGCCAGCCGGGTCGGGCCTAGCACAGATACGCAGTATTTT. The chain carries TRBV5-1 and TRBJ2-3; D ambiguous. CDR1 is SGHRS and CDR2 is YFSETQ in the germline V gene. V was shortened by 7 bases and J by 0 bases, with 12 bases between the two germline ends. The CDR3 is 14 residues long. The whole variable domain, remainder taken from reference TRBV5-1 and TRBJ2-3, is KAGVTQTPRYLIKTRGQQVTLSCSPISGHRSVSWYQQTPGQGLQFLFEYFSETQRNKGNFPGRFSGRQFSNSRSEMNVSTLELGDSALYLCASRVGPSTDTQYFGPGTRLTVL.

The chain links TRBV7-2 to TRBJ2-7, with 9 bases matching TRBD2. The V gene end was trimmed by 5 bases and the J gene end by 2 bases; junction bases not matched to a gene: 4. Germline values: CDR1 SGHTA, CDR2 FQGNSA. This CDR3 region has 14 residues. CDR3 region: CASSPRLAAYEQYF. In nucleotides, the CDR3 is TGTGCCAGCAGCCCTCGACTAGCGGCCTACGAGCAGTACTTC.